Presented here are 17 T cell receptor beta chains from one specimen sequenced in a study of a mutant IDH1 vaccine in newly diagnosed glioma. Time point specified: week 47, end of study. The investigators gave 300 ug of mutant IDH1 20-mer peptide in each vaccine dose, together with topical imiquimod. Libraries were prepared by immunoSEQ multiplex PCR; TCRdb keeps only in-frame clonotypes and omits some of them. The table has approximately 80,000 clones, roughly four fifths seen once; the top ten hold 5% to 6.5%. These receptors lack a known antigen. Sequencing was performed on PBMCs, taken from a glioma patient whose treatment included an IDH1 peptide vaccine. These TCRs come from a man aged 40-55 years with glioma.

The chain carries TRBV6-5 and TRBJ2-3, with 9 bases aligning to TRBD1. V trimming: 2 bases; J trimming: 1 base; junction bases outside the gene matches: 4. The length of the CDR3 is 16 residues. Germline values: CDR1 MNHEY, CDR2 SVGAGI. The CDR3 region is CASSYRQGGGTDTQYF. CDR3 nucleotide sequence: TGTGCCAGCAGTTACCGACAGGGGGGAGGCACAGATACGCAGTATTTT.

This sequence joins TRBV11-2 and TRBJ2-7, with 9 bases identical to TRBD2. From germline, CDR1 is SGHAT and CDR2 FQNNGV. This CDR3 has 14 amino acids. The V segment lost 6 bases and the J segment 2 bases; nucleotides outside the gene matches: 5. This CDR3 is CASRDLAGTYEQYF. The CDR3 region has the DNA TGTGCCAGCAGAGACCTAGCGGGGACCTACGAGCAGTACTTC.

The chain employs TRBV10-3 and TRBJ2-2, with 12 bases lining up with TRBD2. The CDR3 consists of 16 residues. J lost 4 bases, V lost 6 bases, and 6 bases had no gene match. Per germline, CDR1 ENHRY and CDR2 SYGVKD. The CDR3 DNA reads TGTGCCATCAGCGCGACTAGCGGGGGCCTCACCGGGGAGCTGTTTTTT. Translation: CAISATSGGLTGELFF.

The V and J genes are TRBV9 and TRBJ2-1; D might be TRBD2 (5 bases). V lost 4 bases to trimming and J lost 6 bases, with 23 bases between them. The CDR3 runs to 17 residues. Germline V gives CDR1 SGDLS, CDR2 YYNGEE. This CDR3 is CASSPMSGAGLFNEQFF. In nucleotides, the CDR3 is TGTGCCAGCAGCCCTATGTCTGGCGCGGGTCTATTCAATGAGCAGTTCTTC.

In its sample, this clone was seen a few times. This chain connects TRBV4-3 to TRBJ2-1; 7 positions match TRBD2. Per germline, CDR1 LGHNA and CDR2 YSLEER. This CDR3 contains 13 residues. V shed 4 bases, J shed 8 bases, and the junction held 5 bases outside the gene matches. The CDR3 DNA is TGCGCCAGCAGCCTGATGGGGGGGGATGAGCAGTTCTTC. Protein product: CASSLMGGDEQFF.

The chain carries TRBV7-9 and TRBJ2-6; TRBD1 matches 9 bases. J gave up 3 bases and V 0 bases, and 9 bases lay outside the gene matches. Germline loops: CDR1 SEHNR, CDR2 FQNEAQ (reference sequence). This CDR3 region has 19 residues. The CDR3 loop is CASSLASGQGFGGANVLTF. The CDR3 region has the DNA TGTGCCAGCAGCTTAGCCTCAGGACAGGGGTTCGGTGGGGCCAACGTCCTGACTTTC.

The chain combines TRBV7-2 with TRBJ2-1; 16 bases line up with TRBD2. This CDR3 is 17 amino acids long. The germline V gene encodes CDR1 SGHTA and CDR2 FQGNSA. Germline trimming cut 5 bases from V and 9 bases from J; bases unmatched to any gene: 10. The CDR3: CASSPPGLAGGPSEQFF. The CDR3 DNA reads as TGTGCCAGCAGCCCGCCGGGACTAGCGGGGGGGCCTAGTGAGCAGTTCTTC.

The chain carries TRBV7-2 and TRBJ2-3; D is perhaps TRBD2 (6 bases). CDR1 is SGHTA, CDR2 FQGNSA, per germline. The V gene lost 1 base and the J gene lost 2 bases, with 13 bases spanning the gap. The CDR3 runs to 16 residues. CDR3 DNA sequence: TGTGCCAGCAGCTTAGTCGGGACGGGAGTCACAGATACGCAGTATTTT. Its translation: CASSLVGTGVTDTQYF.

The chain uses TRBV4-2 and TRBJ2-2; D gene uncertain. V was trimmed by 4 bases and J by 4 bases, leaving 7 bases between them. Germline CDR1 reads LGHNA; CDR2 reads YNFKEQ. CDR3 length: 13 residues. DNA of the CDR3: TGTGCCAGCAGCCTGGGCGGCACCGGGGAGCTGTTTTTT. It specifies CASSLGGTGELFF.

J is TRBJ1-5 and V is TRBV19; D ambiguous. The germline V gene has CDR1 LNHDA and CDR2 SQIVND (reference sequence). This CDR3 is 16 amino acids long. The germline V and J ends were trimmed by 6 bases and 1 base, with 16 bases remaining between them. In DNA form, the CDR3 reads TGTGCCAGTAGCCGGTTCGGGGAAGTGAGCAATCAGCCCCAGCATTTT. Protein product: CASSRFGEVSNQPQHF.

This sequence joins TRBV18 and TRBJ2-6; D gene ambiguous. Trimming took off 3 bases at V and 1 base at J, with 4 bases between the two ends. The germline gives CDR1 KGHSH, CDR2 LQKENI. The length of the CDR3 is 14 residues. As DNA, the CDR3 is TGTGCCAGCTCACCGGATTCTGGGGCCAACGTCCTGACTTTC. Amino acids: CASSPDSGANVLTF.

Here the CDR3 DNA reads TGTGCCAGCAGCCAAGTTCCAGCGGGAGTGGTGGATACGCAGTATTTT. Encoded protein: CASSQVPAGVVDTQYF. The chain has TRBV14 and TRBJ2-3; 8 nucleotides align to TRBD2. The CDR3 is 16 amino acids. Germline V gene sequence: CDR1 SGHDN, CDR2 FVKESK. V dropped 1 base and J dropped 6; count of bases not matched to a gene: 9.

CDR3 coding DNA: TGCAGCGTTCATTCCGGGGTTGGAACTGAAGCTTTCTTT. Its translation: CSVHSGVGTEAFF. The chain recombines TRBV29-1 with TRBJ1-1, with D unclear. The CDR3 has 13 amino acids. Germline-derived CDR1 and CDR2 are SQVTM and ANQGSEA. V was clipped by 5 bases and J by 5 bases, with 15 bases between them.

This clone was seen a few times. The rearrangement links TRBV6-1 to TRBJ1-5; no clear D. V gave up 8 bases and J gave up 3 bases, with 17 bases separating them. The CDR3 has 15 residues. Per germline, CDR1 MNHNS and CDR2 SASEGT. The CDR3 spells CASRMFTGYNQPQHF. CDR3 nucleotide sequence: TGTGCCAGCCGAATGTTCACGGGTTACAATCAGCCCCAGCATTTT.

The chain uses TRBV7-8 and TRBJ2-7; 8 bases agree with TRBD1. CDR1 is SGHVS, CDR2 FQNEAQ, per germline. CDR3 length: 16 amino acids. V shed 1 base, J shed 0 bases, and the junction held 5 bases outside the gene matches. The CDR3 spells CASSLDRRGLSYEQYF. The CDR3 DNA sequence: TGTGCCAGCAGCTTAGATCGCAGGGGGCTCTCCTACGAGCAGTACTTC. The full variable domain, rest sourced from reference TRBV7-8 and TRBJ2-7, is GAGVSQSPRYKVAKRGQDVALRCDPISGHVSLFWYQQALGQGPEFLTYFQNEAQLDKSGLPSDRFFAERPEGSVSTLKIQRTQQEDSAVYLCASSLDRRGLSYEQYFGPGTRLTVT.

The chain combines TRBV28 with TRBJ2-3; D is undetermined. CDR1 is MDHEN, CDR2 SYDVKM, per germline. The CDR3 spans 16 residues. V shed 4 bases and J shed 0 bases, with 14 bases lying between them. The DNA of the CDR3 is TGTGCCAGCAGTTCCCTCCCCGCGTCTAGCACAGATACGCAGTATTTT. Translation: CASSSLPASSTDTQYF.

This sequence joins TRBV7-2 and TRBJ2-3, with 8 bases lining up with TRBD1. The CDR3 consists of 15 residues. V lost 3 bases and J lost 2; bases outside the gene matches: 4. CDR1 is SGHTA, CDR2 FQGNSA, per germline. CDR3 sequence (DNA): TGTGCCAGCAGCTTGGGGACAGGCCCCACAGATACGCAGTATTTT. Translated: CASSLGTGPTDTQYF.